The rows below give T cell receptor beta chains drawn from one sample of a study of CD8 T cells in ankylosing spondylitis. Each CDR3 protein is one row after TCRdb ran MiXCR on the 5' RACE reads. The profile covers about 360,000 distinct CDR3 sequences, with around 20% appearing a single time and approximately 14% taken by the ten largest. What was sequenced was blood, either unsorted or a sorted T cell fraction (not recorded which). Source of these receptors: a male donor with ankylosing spondylitis or in good health (not recorded which). CDR3s include the opening cysteine and the closing phenylalanine or tryptophan. The D gene is left open where the match is weak. The size field is filled for only some rows; it gives once, few, many or a size class.

J gene: TRBJ2-7
clone size: -
D gene: -
V gene: TRBV12-3/TRBV12-4
CDR3 DNA: TGTGCCAGCAGTCCTTGGGGGGGGGCGCAGGACGAGCAGTACTTC
CDR3 protein: CASSPWGGAQDEQYF

J gene: TRBJ2-1
clone size: -
D gene: -
V gene: TRBV5-4
CDR3 DNA: TGTGCCAGCAGCGCCCCCGAGGGGCTCGGTGAGCAGTTCTTC
CDR3 protein: CASSAPEGLGEQFF

J gene: TRBJ2-3
clone size: -
D gene: TRBD1
V gene: TRBV12-3/TRBV12-4
CDR3 DNA: TGTGCCAGCAGGGCCCAGGGGGCGCGGGGAGATACGCAGTATTTT
CDR3 protein: CASRAQGARGDTQYF

J gene: TRBJ1-2
clone size: few
D gene: TRBD1
V gene: TRBV20-1
CDR3 DNA: TGCAGTGCTGACCCCGGGACAGGGGGCGGCTATGGCTACACCTTC
CDR3 protein: CSADPGTGGGYGYTF

J gene: TRBJ1-5
clone size: -
D gene: -
V gene: TRBV29-1
CDR3 DNA: TGCAGCGTTGCGTGGGGCAGCAATCAGCCCCAGCATTTT
CDR3 protein: CSVAWGSNQPQHF

J gene: TRBJ1-5
clone size: -
D gene: TRBD1
V gene: TRBV28
CDR3 DNA: TGTGCCAGCTATAACAGGGGTACGAGTCAGCCCCAGCATTTT
CDR3 protein: CASYNRGTSQPQHF

J gene: TRBJ1-6
clone size: few
D gene: -
V gene: TRBV12-3/TRBV12-4
CDR3 DNA: TGTGCCAGCAGTTTCTGGAGCAGCGATTCACCCCTCCACTTT
CDR3 protein: CASSFWSSDSPLHF

J gene: TRBJ2-1
clone size: few
D gene: TRBD2
V gene: TRBV4-1
CDR3 DNA: TGCGCCAGCAGCCAAGATTTTCAGCGGGGGGGCGTGTACAATGAGCAGTTCTTC
CDR3 protein: CASSQDFQRGGVYNEQFF

J gene: TRBJ2-3
clone size: -
D gene: TRBD2
V gene: TRBV6-2/TRBV6-3
CDR3 DNA: TGTGCCAGCAGTTTGCTAGCGGGCCACACAGATACGCAGTATTTT
CDR3 protein: CASSLLAGHTDTQYF

J gene: TRBJ2-3
clone size: -
D gene: -
V gene: TRBV27
CDR3 DNA: TGTGCCAGCAGTTTATCGAGGCAGGTCAGCACAGATACGCAGTATTTT
CDR3 protein: CASSLSRQVSTDTQYF

J gene: TRBJ2-5
clone size: -
D gene: TRBD2
V gene: TRBV29-1
CDR3 DNA: TGCAGCTTCCATTGGGGGGGGCAAGAGACCCAGTACTTC
CDR3 protein: CSFHWGGQETQYF